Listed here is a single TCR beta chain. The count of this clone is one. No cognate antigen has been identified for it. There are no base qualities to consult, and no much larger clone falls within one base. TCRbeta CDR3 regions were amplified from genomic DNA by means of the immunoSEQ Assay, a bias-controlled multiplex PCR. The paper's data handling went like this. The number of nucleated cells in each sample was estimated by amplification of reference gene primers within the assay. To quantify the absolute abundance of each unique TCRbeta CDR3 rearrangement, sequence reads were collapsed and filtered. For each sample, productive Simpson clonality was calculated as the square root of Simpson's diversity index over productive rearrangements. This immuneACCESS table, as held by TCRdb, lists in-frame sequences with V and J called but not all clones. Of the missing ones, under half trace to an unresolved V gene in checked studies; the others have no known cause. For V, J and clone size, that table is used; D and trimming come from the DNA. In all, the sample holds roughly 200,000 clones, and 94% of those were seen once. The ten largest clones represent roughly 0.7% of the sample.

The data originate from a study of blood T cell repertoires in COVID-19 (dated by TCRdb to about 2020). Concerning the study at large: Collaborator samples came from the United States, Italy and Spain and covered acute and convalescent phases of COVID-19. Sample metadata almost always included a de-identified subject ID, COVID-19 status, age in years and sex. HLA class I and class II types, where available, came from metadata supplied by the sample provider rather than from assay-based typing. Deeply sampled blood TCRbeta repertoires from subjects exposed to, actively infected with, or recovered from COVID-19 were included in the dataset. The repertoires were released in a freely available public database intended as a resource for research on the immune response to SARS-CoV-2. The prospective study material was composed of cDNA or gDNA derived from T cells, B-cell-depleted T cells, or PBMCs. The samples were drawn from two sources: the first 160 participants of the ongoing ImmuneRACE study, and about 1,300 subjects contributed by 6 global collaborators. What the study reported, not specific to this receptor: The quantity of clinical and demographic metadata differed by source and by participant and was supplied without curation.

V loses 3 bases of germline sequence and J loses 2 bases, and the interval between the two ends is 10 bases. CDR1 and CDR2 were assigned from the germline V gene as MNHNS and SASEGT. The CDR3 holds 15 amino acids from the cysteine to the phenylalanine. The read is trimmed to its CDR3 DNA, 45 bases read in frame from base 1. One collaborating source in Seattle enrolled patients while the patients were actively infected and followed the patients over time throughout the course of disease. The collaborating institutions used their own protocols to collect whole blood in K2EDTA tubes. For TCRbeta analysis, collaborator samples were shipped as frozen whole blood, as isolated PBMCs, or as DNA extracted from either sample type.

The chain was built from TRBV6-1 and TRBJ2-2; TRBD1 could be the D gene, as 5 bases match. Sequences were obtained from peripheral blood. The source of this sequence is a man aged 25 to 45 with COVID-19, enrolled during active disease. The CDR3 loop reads CASSDGQGNTGELFF. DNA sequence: TGTGCCAGCAGTGACGGGCAGGGAAACACCGGGGAGCTGTTTTTT.